The T cell receptor (beta chain) described here comes from a study of molecular identifiers for immune sequencing clone quantification. Overall study: Four portions were sequenced after RNA from around 20,000 or 99,000 naive CD8 cells was split five ways in replicates.

Study outcomes and limitations: It was shown that clones above 20 RNA copies held over 99% of effector molecules, but under 1% in naive cells. Detectable among more than 800,000 naive cells, according to reports, was Jurkat TCR RNA spiked in from one cell.

To note about this clonotype: What it recognizes is unknown. A read error may be the cause here, since a much bigger clone is one base away.

Bulk TCR libraries used previously described methods and listed TCR primers. One entry per CDR3 protein, called by TCRdb with MiXCR from the PCR reads. The sample has more than 450,000 distinct CDR3 sequences, less than 30% seen once; the top ten hold around 0.78%. The CDR3 extends over 11 amino acids. Trimming pared 6 bases from V and 0 bases from J, leaving 2 bases between. Specimen: naive CD8+ T cells from blood, with Jurkat cell RNA spiked in. Indicated subset: FACS-sorted CD8+CD4-CCR7+CD45RA+ naive T cells. The V and J genes are TRBV12-3 or TRBV12-4 and TRBJ2-5; D not certain. The clonotype originates from a human donor in good health. Some libraries in this study had Jurkat cell RNA spiked in. CDR3 protein: CASSHQETQYF. As DNA, the CDR3 is TGTGCCAGCAGCCACCAAGAGACCCAGTACTTC.